This T cell receptor (beta chain) is from a study of control samples from healthy donors and cancer patients. Trimming cost V 0 bases and J 0 bases, with 8 bases left between them. The V gene's germline CDR1 is KGHDR and CDR2 SFDVKD. The CDR3 is 16 amino acids. This clone was picked up one time. TCRdb's copy holds only in-frame clones and misses some; the assay was immunoSEQ multiplex PCR. This sample yields roughly 45,000 clones, of which roughly 85% are seen a single time; about 3% belongs to the top ten. This clonotype was obtained from a woman between 50 and 59 years old with lung cancer. The material sequenced was PBMCs. The chain uses TRBV24-1 and TRBJ1-3; no clear D. CDR3 DNA: TGTGCCACCAGTGATTTGGGGGTCAGCTCTGGAAACACCATATATTTT. This translates into CATSDLGVSSGNTIYF.